These 18 T cell receptor beta chains share one sample of origin, sequenced in a study of beta chain features in type 1 diabetes. Expressed TCRB transcripts were sequenced because the entire RNA isolate underwent reverse transcription. The table came from immunoSEQ multiplex PCR; TCRdb's copy has only in-frame clones and leaves some out. The sample holds hundreds of thousands of clones; 15% to 19% are singletons and the top ten take about 0.086%. Sequenced sample: naive CD4+ T cells from blood. The source of these receptors is a man aged 18 to 35 in good health.

The CDR3 coding sequence is TGTGCCAGCAGCTTAGATCGCATCCGGAAGGGTGTTAAGCAGTATTTT. Translating it yields CASSLDRIRKGVKQYF. This chain uses TRBV11-2 with TRBJ2-3, with D hard to call. The germline V and J ends were trimmed by 0 bases and 11 bases, with 21 bases remaining between them. The CDR3 runs 16 residues. Germline-derived CDR1 and CDR2 are SGHAT and FQNNGV.

J is TRBJ2-1 and V is TRBV28, with TRBD2 identical over 15 bases. Germline V CDR1 and CDR2: MDHEN, SYDVKM. J lost 6 bases, V lost 4 bases, and 13 bases had no gene match. There are 19 residues in the CDR3. The CDR3 region has the DNA TGTGCCAGCAGTTCTGGACTAGCGGGAGGGCAAAGCCGGTCCAATGAGCAGTTCTTC. Its protein product is CASSSGLAGGQSRSNEQFF.

The rearrangement uses TRBV2 and TRBJ2-3; D is unresolved. This CDR3 contains 12 residues. The germline gives CDR1 SNHLY, CDR2 FYNNEI. Trimming removed 8 bases at V and 4 bases at J, with 10 bases between. The DNA of the CDR3 is TGTGCCAGCGATAAAGTAGCAGATACGCAGTATTTT. As protein: CASDKVADTQYF.

This clone was seen more than once but under ten times. The chain carries TRBV2 and TRBJ2-7; no clear D. V lost 7 bases, J lost 3 bases, and 16 bases lay in between. Germline loops: CDR1 SNHLY, CDR2 FYNNEI. The CDR3 has 14 amino acids. DNA of the CDR3: TGTGCCAGCACCCCTGGGCGTATGAACTACGAGCAGTACTTC. As protein: CASTPGRMNYEQYF.

This clone has just a few counts. The chain is built from TRBV11-2 and TRBJ1-2; D is unresolved. The CDR3 runs to 15 residues. V gave up 0 bases and J gave up 4 bases, with 12 bases separating them. Germline lookup yields CDR1 SGHAT and CDR2 FQNNGV. The CDR3 sequence is CASSLEMGSTYGYTF. As DNA, the CDR3 is TGTGCCAGCAGCTTAGAAATGGGCAGTACCTATGGCTACACCTTC.

This clone was seen more than once but under ten times. The V call is TRBV5-4, the J call TRBJ2-7, with 11 bases aligning to TRBD2. This CDR3 contains 15 residues. Looked up from germline, CDR1 is SGHNT and CDR2 is YYREEE (reference sequence). Trimming took 1 base from V and 6 from J; bases not matched to a gene: 6. The CDR3 DNA is TGTGCCAGCAGCTTGTTAGCGGGAGGGCCGGCCGAGCAGTACTTC. Amino acid sequence: CASSLLAGGPAEQYF.

The genes are TRBV4-2 and TRBJ2-7; TRBD2 might be the D (6 bases). V lost 0 bases and J lost 5, with 14 bases in between. The germline V gene encodes CDR1 LGHNA and CDR2 YNFKEQ. The CDR3 is 15 amino acids. The CDR3 nucleotides read TGTGCCAGCAGCCAAGATAAGCGACTAGGACACGAGCAGTACTTC. It yields the protein CASSQDKRLGHEQYF.

The V and J genes are TRBV19 and TRBJ2-7; D gene unclear. This CDR3 has 15 amino acids. The germline V and J ends were trimmed by 5 bases and 0 bases, with 14 bases remaining between them. Germline V lookup: CDR1 LNHDA, CDR2 SQIVND (reference sequence). The CDR3, as DNA: TGTGCCAGTAGTGCACCGTCCGGTAGCTCCTACGAGCAGTACTTC. As protein: CASSAPSGSSYEQYF. Combining the CDR3 with reference TRBV19 and TRBJ2-7 gives the whole variable domain DGGITQSPKYLFRKEGQNVTLSCEQNLNHDAMYWYRQDPGQGLRLIYYSQIVNDFQKGDIAEGYSVSREKKESFPLTVTSAQKNPTAFYLCASSAPSGSSYEQYFGPGTRLTVT.

This clone was recorded a few times. The chain uses TRBV4-1 and TRBJ1-5; 12 bases agree with TRBD1. V trimming: 4 bases; J trimming: 2 bases; junction bases outside the gene matches: 6. Germline CDR1 reads MGHRA; CDR2 reads YSYEKL. The CDR3 totals 17 residues. The CDR3 nucleotides read TGCGCCAGCAGCCTAGGGACAGGGGGCGCAGGCAATCAGCCCCAGCATTTT. It yields the protein CASSLGTGGAGNQPQHF.

In DNA form, the CDR3 reads TGTGCCAGCAGCTTAGAATGGTTAGTTGAGCAGTTCTTC. It translates to CASSLEWLVEQFF. The chain recombines TRBV7-2 with TRBJ2-1; D call uncertain. Germline lookup yields CDR1 SGHTA and CDR2 FQGNSA. The CDR3 covers 13 residues. Trimming pared 1 base from V and 9 bases from J, leaving 10 bases between. The whole variable domain, filled in from reference TRBV7-2 and TRBJ2-1, reads GAGVSQSPSNKVTEKGKDVELRCDPISGHTALYWYRQSLGQGLEFLIYFQGNSAPDKSGLPSDRFSAERTGGSVSTLTIQRTQQEDSAVYLCASSLEWLVEQFFGPGTRLTVL.

This clone showed up just a few times. The chain carries TRBV4-1 and TRBJ1-4; unclear D gene. V was shortened by 1 base and J by 5 bases, with 14 bases between the two germline ends. The germline gives CDR1 MGHRA, CDR2 YSYEKL. There are 16 residues in the CDR3. The CDR3 bases are TGCGCCAGCAGCCAAGTTCTTCGGACGGTGAATGAAAAACTGTTTTTT. Amino acids: CASSQVLRTVNEKLFF.

The V and J genes are TRBV27 and TRBJ2-3, with TRBD2 matching over 12 bases. The CDR3 is 14 amino acids. The J segment lost 4 bases and the V segment lost 7 bases, leaving 3 bases of the junction unmatched. Germline CDR1 MNHEY, CDR2 SMNVEV (reference sequence). Written as DNA, the CDR3 is TGTGCCAGCATCGGACTAGCGGGGCCAGATACGCAGTATTTT. It yields the protein CASIGLAGPDTQYF.

This clone was counted between two and nine times. This chain connects TRBV15 to TRBJ1-2, with D tentatively TRBD1 (6 bases). Trimming removed 5 bases from V and 3 bases from J, with 16 bases in between. Germline V lookup: CDR1 LNHNV, CDR2 YYDKDF (reference sequence). The CDR3 consists of 15 residues. CDR3 loop: CATSYAQGLHYGYTF. The CDR3 nucleotides are TGTGCCACCAGCTATGCCCAGGGGTTACACTATGGCTACACCTTC.

The rearrangement uses TRBV27 and TRBJ1-3; D is possibly TRBD1 (5 bases). CDR3 length: 19 residues. CDR1 and CDR2 (germline): MNHEY, SMNVEV (reference sequence). With 5 bases removed from V and 0 bases from J, the gap between germline ends came to 23 bases. CDR3 sequence: CASSPIKPRPGASGNTIYF. The CDR3 DNA is TGTGCCAGCAGTCCTATAAAACCCCGACCCGGGGCCTCTGGAAACACCATATATTTT.

This clone was counted between two and nine times. This chain joins TRBV2 and TRBJ1-6; the D is unclear. The CDR3 spans 18 residues. V was pared by 6 bases and J by 9 bases, with 27 bases between. Germline V gives CDR1 SNHLY, CDR2 FYNNEI. For the CDR3, the DNA is TGTGCCAGCAGGTTTAGCAGGCCGCGGGTGGATCTTGTTTCACCCCTCCACTTT. Translating gives CASRFSRPRVDLVSPLHF.

The CDR3 is CASSPSGRAPYNEQFF. As DNA, the CDR3 is TGTGCCAGCTCTCCTAGCGGGAGGGCCCCCTACAATGAGCAGTTCTTC. The J gene is TRBJ2-1, the V gene TRBV18; 12 bases line up with TRBD2. In germline, CDR1 is KGHSH, CDR2 LQKENI. J lost 2 bases, V lost 6 bases, and 5 bases had no gene match. The CDR3 consists of 16 residues. Full variable domain (missing parts from reference TRBV18 and TRBJ2-1): NAGVMQNPRHLVRRRGQEARLRCSPMKGHSHVYWYRQLPEEGLKFMVYLQKENIIDESGMPKERFSAEFPKEGPSILRIQQVVRGDSAAYFCASSPSGRAPYNEQFFGPGTRLTVL.

The chain links TRBV5-1 to TRBJ2-5, with 7 bases identical to TRBD2. Germline loops: CDR1 SGHRS, CDR2 YFSETQ. The CDR3 is 13 amino acids. V shed 4 bases and J 2 bases; nucleotides not matched to a gene: 2. The DNA for the CDR3 is TGCGCCAGCAGCACGGGACTACAAGAGACCCAGTACTTC. It is translated as CASSTGLQETQYF.

Comment on this clone: A much larger clone differs from this one at a single base, so this may be a read error. Distinct nucleotide sequences in the sample also encode this CDR3. This chain uses TRBV7-3 with TRBJ2-3; D call uncertain. Trimming shortened V by 3 bases and J by 4 bases, and 2 bases separated the two germline ends. The length of the CDR3 is 11 residues. Germline V gives CDR1 SGHTA, CDR2 FQGTGA. CDR3 nucleotide sequence: TGTGCCAGCAGCTTGGCAGATACGCAGTATTTT. This encodes CASSLADTQYF.